Listed below are T cell receptor beta chains from one sample, sequenced in a study of T cells after posttransplantation cyclophosphamide. TCRdb keeps only in-frame clones here, not all; method: immunoSEQ multiplex PCR. Listed for the sample are about 36,000 clones, none seen a single time. Material for sequencing was PBMCs. The receptors come from a girl under 18 in good health, CMV-negative, and a related stem cell transplant donor. The CDR3 runs from the conserved cysteine through the conserved F or W. The D gene is left open where the match is weak. Clone size, where shown, is once, few, many, or a class for clones that have expanded.

TGTGCCATCAGTGATAGATGGCAGCAGGGGAACTATGGCTACACCTTC CAISDRWQQGNYGYTF TRBJ1-2 TRBV10-3 . .
TGTGCCAGCTCACGCGGAGGGGTAGGGAGCGAGCAGTACTTC CASSRGGVGSEQYF TRBJ2-7 TRBV18 few .
TGTGCCAGCAGTGATGAGGCGGGGGGGCATGGGGATACGCAGTATTTT CASSDEAGGHGDTQYF TRBJ2-3 TRBV2 . TRBD2
TGTGCCAGCAGTGAGGGTGGCGAGCAGTACTTC CASSEGGEQYF TRBJ2-7 TRBV6-5 many .
TGTGCCAGCAGCGCTGGACAGTACTATGGCTACACCTTC CASSAGQYYGYTF TRBJ1-2 TRBV7-2 many .
TGTGCCAGTAGAGAGACAGGCGGAGCTAACTATGGCTACACCTTC CASRETGGANYGYTF TRBJ1-2 TRBV19 . .
TGTGCCAGCAGCTTATGGACAGGGCCCAACTACGAGCAGTACTTC CASSLWTGPNYEQYF TRBJ2-7 TRBV7-2 many TRBD1
TGCGCCAGCAGCTTGGTCGACAGGGTGGCAGATACGCAGTATTTT CASSLVDRVADTQYF TRBJ2-3 TRBV5-1 . TRBD1
TGTGCCAGCAGCTTAGAAGGACAGGTGGGGACTGAAGCTTTCTTT CASSLEGQVGTEAFF TRBJ1-1 TRBV7-2 many TRBD1
TGCGCCAGCAGCCAAGAACCGGGGTGGAACACTGAAGCTTTCTTT CASSQEPGWNTEAFF TRBJ1-1 TRBV4-3 many .
TGTGCCAGCAGTTTATCTGGCGGGGGCACAGATACGCAGTATTTT CASSLSGGGTDTQYF TRBJ2-3 TRBV27 few .
TGTGCCAGCAGGAGGAGCTCTGGGGCCAACGTCCTGACTTTC CASRRSSGANVLTF TRBJ2-6 TRBV5-6 many .
TGTGCCAGCAGCTCTCTCACAGATACGCAGTATTTT CASSSLTDTQYF TRBJ2-3 TRBV5-4 many .
TGCGCCAGCAGCCCTGCACAGTACGGAAACACCATATATTTT CASSPAQYGNTIYF TRBJ1-3 TRBV5-1 many .
TGTGCCAGCCAACGGGACAGGGGATACAATGAGCAGTTCTTC CASQRDRGYNEQFF TRBJ2-1 TRBV6-5 many TRBD1
TGCGCCAGCAGCCTCCGACAGTCGTATGGCTACACCTTC CASSLRQSYGYTF TRBJ1-2 TRBV5-1 few .
TGTGCCAGCAGTTCTATCTCGAGGCTAGCGGGACCCCCCGGGACCCAGTACTTC CASSSISRLAGPPGTQYF TRBJ2-5 TRBV28 . TRBD2
TGTGCCAGCAGTGACTCGGCAGGGGCAGAGACCCAGTACTTC CASSDSAGAETQYF TRBJ2-5 TRBV6-4 few .
TGTGCCAGCAGTCGTAGCGGACAGGGCAATGAAAAACTGTTTTTT CASSRSGQGNEKLFF TRBJ1-4 TRBV6-6 many TRBD1
TGCGCCAGCAGCCAAGGCGGAGCGGAAACTTACAATGAGCAGTTCTTC CASSQGGAETYNEQFF TRBJ2-1 TRBV4-1 many .
TGTGCCAGCAGTGCAACCGGGACTAGCGGGGATCACCAGTACTTC CASSATGTSGDHQYF TRBJ2-5 TRBV25-1 . TRBD2
TGTGCCAGTAGTATAGGGGGCGTCAGGCACCGCGAGCAGTACTTC CASSIGGVRHREQYF TRBJ2-7 TRBV19 many .
TGCGCCAGCAGCCAAGATTCAACTAGCGGGACCTACAATGAGCAGTTCTTC CASSQDSTSGTYNEQFF TRBJ2-1 TRBV4-3 many TRBD2
TGCAGCGTTGAGGACAGGTCCTATGGCTACACCTTC CSVEDRSYGYTF TRBJ1-2 TRBV29-1 few TRBD1
TGCGCCAGCAGCTACGACTTACGGTCGAACACTGAAGCTTTCTTT CASSYDLRSNTEAFF TRBJ1-1 TRBV4-1 . .
TGTGCCAGCAGCTTGGCTTTGAGCACCGGGGAGCTGTTTTTT CASSLALSTGELFF TRBJ2-2 TRBV5-4 many .
TGTGCCACTAGGCCCGGGACAGCAGACAATTCACCCCTCCACTTT CATRPGTADNSPLHF TRBJ1-6 TRBV15 many TRBD1
TGTGCCAGCAGCCCCCCTGATTCGGGGCAGCCCCAGCATTTT CASSPPDSGQPQHF TRBJ1-5 TRBV7-8 few .
TGTGCCAGCAGCCGAGCGGGGGGCTCCTACAATGAGCAGTTCTTC CASSRAGGSYNEQFF TRBJ2-1 TRBV7-9 many TRBD2
TGTGCCAGCAAAGGGACAGTAGCTAACTATGGCTACACCTTC CASKGTVANYGYTF TRBJ1-2 TRBV28 . TRBD1
TGTGCCAGCAGCCCAGGGGGAGGTCGGTCCTATAATTCACCCCTCCACTTT CASSPGGGRSYNSPLHF TRBJ1-6 TRBV28 . TRBD1
TGTGCCAGCAGCTTAACGGGGGGGCATTTGAACACTGAAGCTTTCTTT CASSLTGGHLNTEAFF TRBJ1-1 TRBV7-3 many .
TGTGCCAGCAGCCCCGGACACCAGTCCTCGCTGACCCAGTACTTC CASSPGHQSSLTQYF TRBJ2-5 TRBV7-9 few .
TGTGCCAGTAATTGGGCAAGCTCCTACAATGAGCAGTTCTTC CASNWASSYNEQFF TRBJ2-1 TRBV19 many .
TGCGCCAGCAGCCAAGTTCCGTCGGGATGGGGGGATGAGCAGTTCTTC CASSQVPSGWGDEQFF TRBJ2-1 TRBV4-1 few .
TGTGCCAGCAGCCCAGGGGCCAACTATGGCTACACCTTC CASSPGANYGYTF TRBJ1-2 TRBV7-9 few .
TGTGCCAGCAGCTTGGACAGGGGGAGGTGGGGGCCAGATACGCAGTATTTT CASSLDRGRWGPDTQYF TRBJ2-3 TRBV5-6 . TRBD1
TGTGCCAGCAGCTTAAGGTGGGGACAGGAAGGGAACACTGAAGCTTTCTTT CASSLRWGQEGNTEAFF TRBJ1-1 TRBV7-9 many TRBD1
TGTGCCATCAGCGCAGGGGCCTTAAGTCGGACCCAGTACTTC CAISAGALSRTQYF TRBJ2-5 TRBV10-3 many .
TGTGCCAGCAGCTTCCGGACTAGCGGGAACAATGAGCAGTTCTTC CASSFRTSGNNEQFF TRBJ2-1 TRBV7-6 many TRBD2
TGTGCCAGCACCTACCAAGATACGCAGTATTTT CASTYQDTQYF TRBJ2-3 TRBV2 many .
TGTGCCAGCAGCGTAGGACAGGACAACCAAGAGACCCAGTACTTC CASSVGQDNQETQYF TRBJ2-5 TRBV9 many .
TGTGCCAGTAATACAGGGGGGTCTCCCTACGAGCAGTACTTC CASNTGGSPYEQYF TRBJ2-7 TRBV19 many TRBD1
TGTGCCAGCAGTGAGGTGGCGGGAGGAAGCAATGAGCAGTTCTTC CASSEVAGGSNEQFF TRBJ2-1 TRBV6-4 . TRBD2
TGTGCCAGCTCACCCTCCGGGGGAAGCAATCAGCCCCAGCATTTT CASSPSGGSNQPQHF TRBJ1-5 TRBV18 few .
TGTGCCAGCAGCAGTAGGACTAGCGGCAATGAGCAGTTCTTC CASSSRTSGNEQFF TRBJ2-1 TRBV6-6 many TRBD2
TGTGCCAGCAGCTCCGGGGGGTTGGGGCCGAACACCGGGGAGCTGTTTTTT CASSSGGLGPNTGELFF TRBJ2-2 TRBV11-2 many TRBD2
TGTGCCAGCAGTGAGGGACTAGCGGGACTAGCCAAAAACATTCAGTACTTC CASSEGLAGLAKNIQYF TRBJ2-4 TRBV2 many TRBD2
TGTGCCAGCAGCTTAGAGACAGTCCACAATCAGCCCCAGCATTTT CASSLETVHNQPQHF TRBJ1-5 TRBV7-9 many .
TGTGCCAGCAGCTTCGGGCGGGAAGGAGAGACCCAGTACTTC CASSFGREGETQYF TRBJ2-5 TRBV7-2 . .
TGTGCCAGCAGTGGGGACAGGGGGGTCTCTGGGGCCAACGTCCTGACTTTC CASSGDRGVSGANVLTF TRBJ2-6 TRBV2 many TRBD1
TGTGCCAGCAGCCTTCAGGGGACAGGGATTAGCACAGATACGCAGTATTTT CASSLQGTGISTDTQYF TRBJ2-3 TRBV9 few TRBD1
TGTGCCAGCAGTGAATATGGCGGTGACACTGAAGCTTTCTTT CASSEYGGDTEAFF TRBJ1-1 TRBV6-1 many .
TGTGCCAGCAGCCACCGACAGCGACTGCTGAAGACTGGGGCCAACGTCCTGACTTTC CASSHRQRLLKTGANVLTF TRBJ2-6 TRBV7-8 few .
TGCGCCAGCAGCCTTCGGACTAGGGAGAGAAGCAATGAGCAGTTCTTC CASSLRTRERSNEQFF TRBJ2-1 TRBV4-1 many TRBD2
TGTGCCAGCAGCTTAAGTATCCAGGGGGCTCAGCCCCAGCATTTT CASSLSIQGAQPQHF TRBJ1-5 TRBV7-2 many TRBD1
TGTGCCAGCAGCTACGCCCGGGGATCAGGAAACACCATATATTTT CASSYARGSGNTIYF TRBJ1-3 TRBV9 few .